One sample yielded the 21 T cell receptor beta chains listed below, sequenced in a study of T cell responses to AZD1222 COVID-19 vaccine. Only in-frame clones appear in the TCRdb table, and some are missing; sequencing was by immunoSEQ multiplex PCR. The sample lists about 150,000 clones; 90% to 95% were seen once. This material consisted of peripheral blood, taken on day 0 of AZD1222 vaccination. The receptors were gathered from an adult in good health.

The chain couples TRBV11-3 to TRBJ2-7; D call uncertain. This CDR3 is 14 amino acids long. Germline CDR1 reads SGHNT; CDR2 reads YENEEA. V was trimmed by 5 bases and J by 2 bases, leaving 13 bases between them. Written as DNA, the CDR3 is TGTGCCAGCAGCCCCCGCGGTCTGACCTACGAGCAGTACTTC. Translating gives CASSPRGLTYEQYF.

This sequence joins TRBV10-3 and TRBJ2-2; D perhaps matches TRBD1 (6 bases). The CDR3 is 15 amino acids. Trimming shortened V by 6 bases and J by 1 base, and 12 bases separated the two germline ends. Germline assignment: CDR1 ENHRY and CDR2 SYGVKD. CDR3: CAISGRDKNTGELFF. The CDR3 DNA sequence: TGTGCCATCAGCGGCCGGGACAAGAACACCGGGGAGCTGTTTTTT.

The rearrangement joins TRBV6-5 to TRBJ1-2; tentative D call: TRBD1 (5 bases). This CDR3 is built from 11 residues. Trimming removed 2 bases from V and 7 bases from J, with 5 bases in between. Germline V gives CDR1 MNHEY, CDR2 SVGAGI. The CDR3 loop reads CASSYRGGYTF. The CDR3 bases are TGTGCCAGCAGTTACAGGGGTGGCTACACCTTC.

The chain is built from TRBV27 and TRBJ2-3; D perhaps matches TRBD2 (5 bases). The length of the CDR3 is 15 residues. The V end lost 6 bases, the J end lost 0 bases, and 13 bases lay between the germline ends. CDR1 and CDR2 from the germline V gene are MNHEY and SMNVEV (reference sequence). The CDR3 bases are TGTGCCAGCAGGTACGGGATTTCTAGCACAGATACGCAGTATTTT. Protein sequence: CASRYGISSTDTQYF.

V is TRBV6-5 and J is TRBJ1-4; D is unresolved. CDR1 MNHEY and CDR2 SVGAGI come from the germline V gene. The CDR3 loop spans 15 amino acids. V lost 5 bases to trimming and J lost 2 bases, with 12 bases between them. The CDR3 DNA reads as TGTGCCAGCAGTATTCGGACGGTTACTAATGAAAAACTGTTTTTT. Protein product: CASSIRTVTNEKLFF.

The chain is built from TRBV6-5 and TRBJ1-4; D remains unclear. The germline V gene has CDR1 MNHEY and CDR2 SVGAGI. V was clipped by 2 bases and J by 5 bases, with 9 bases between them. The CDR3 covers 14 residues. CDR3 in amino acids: CASSYGQQNEKLFF. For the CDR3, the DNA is TGTGCCAGCAGTTACGGCCAGCAGAATGAAAAACTGTTTTTT.

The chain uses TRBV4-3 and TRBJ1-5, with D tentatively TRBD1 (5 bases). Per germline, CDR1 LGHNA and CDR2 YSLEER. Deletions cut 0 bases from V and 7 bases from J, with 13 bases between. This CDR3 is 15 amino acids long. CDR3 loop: CASSQDRMKGQPQHF. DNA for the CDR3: TGCGCCAGCAGCCAAGATCGAATGAAGGGGCAGCCCCAGCATTTT.

The CDR3 spells CASSLGTSASAYNEQFF. In DNA form, the CDR3 reads TGTGCCAGCAGCTTGGGGACTAGCGCATCGGCCTACAATGAGCAGTTCTTC. This chain connects TRBV5-4 to TRBJ2-1; 9 nucleotides agree with TRBD2. The V segment lost 0 bases and the J segment 2 bases; nucleotides outside the gene matches: 6. CDR1 is SGHNT, CDR2 YYREEE, per germline (reference sequence). This CDR3 region has 17 residues.

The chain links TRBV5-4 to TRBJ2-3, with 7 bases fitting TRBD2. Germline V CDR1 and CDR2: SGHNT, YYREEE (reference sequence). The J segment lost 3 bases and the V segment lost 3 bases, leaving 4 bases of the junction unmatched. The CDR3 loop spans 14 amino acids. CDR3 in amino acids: CASSSASGTDTQYF. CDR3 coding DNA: TGTGCCAGCAGCTCCGCTAGCGGAACAGATACGCAGTATTTT.

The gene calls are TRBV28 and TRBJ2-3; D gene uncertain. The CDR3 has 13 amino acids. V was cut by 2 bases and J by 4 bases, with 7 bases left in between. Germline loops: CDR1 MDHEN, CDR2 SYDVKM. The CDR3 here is CASSLVFPDTQYF. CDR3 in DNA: TGTGCCAGCAGTTTAGTCTTCCCAGATACGCAGTATTTT.

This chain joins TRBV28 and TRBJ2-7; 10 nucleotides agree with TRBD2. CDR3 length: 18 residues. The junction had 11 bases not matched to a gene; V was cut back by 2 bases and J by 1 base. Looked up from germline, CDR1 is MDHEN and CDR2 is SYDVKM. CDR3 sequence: CASSLPGGTTSGSYEQYF. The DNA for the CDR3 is TGTGCCAGCAGTTTACCTGGAGGGACGACTAGCGGGTCCTACGAGCAGTACTTC.

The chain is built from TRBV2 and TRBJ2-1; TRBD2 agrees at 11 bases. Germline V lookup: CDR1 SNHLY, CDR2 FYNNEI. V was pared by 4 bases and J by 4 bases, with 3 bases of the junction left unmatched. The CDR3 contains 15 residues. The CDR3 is CASSGLAGPYNEQFF. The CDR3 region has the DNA TGTGCCAGCAGTGGACTAGCGGGGCCATACAATGAGCAGTTCTTC.

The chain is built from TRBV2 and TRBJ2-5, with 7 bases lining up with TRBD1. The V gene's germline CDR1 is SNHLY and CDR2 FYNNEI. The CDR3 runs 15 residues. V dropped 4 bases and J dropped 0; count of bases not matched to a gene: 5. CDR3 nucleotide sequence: TGTGCCAGCAGTGGAGGGGGCAGTTACCAAGAGACCCAGTACTTC. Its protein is CASSGGGSYQETQYF.

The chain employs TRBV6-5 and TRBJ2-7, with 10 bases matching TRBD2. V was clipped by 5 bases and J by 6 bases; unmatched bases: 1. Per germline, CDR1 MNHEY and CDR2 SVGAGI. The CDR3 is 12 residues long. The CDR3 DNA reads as TGTGCCAGCAGTCGGACTAGCGGCGAGCAGTACTTC. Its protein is CASSRTSGEQYF.

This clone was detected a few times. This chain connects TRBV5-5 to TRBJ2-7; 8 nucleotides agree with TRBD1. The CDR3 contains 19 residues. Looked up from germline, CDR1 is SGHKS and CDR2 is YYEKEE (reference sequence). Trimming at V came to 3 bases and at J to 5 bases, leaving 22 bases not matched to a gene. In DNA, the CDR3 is TGTGCCAGCAGCTCTATCCCAAATCTACTCCGGGACAGGATCCACGAGCAGTACTTC. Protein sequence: CASSSIPNLLRDRIHEQYF.

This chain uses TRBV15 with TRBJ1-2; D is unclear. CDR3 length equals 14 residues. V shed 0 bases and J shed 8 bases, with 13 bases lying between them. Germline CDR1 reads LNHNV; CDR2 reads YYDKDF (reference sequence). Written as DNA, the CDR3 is TGTGCCACCAGCAGAGATACAAGTAAGACGGGCTACACCTTC. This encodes CATSRDTSKTGYTF. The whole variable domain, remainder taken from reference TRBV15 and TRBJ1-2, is DAMVIQNPRYQVTQFGKPVTLSCSQTLNHNVMYWYQQKSSQAPKLLFHYYDKDFNNEADTPDNFQSRRPNTSFCFLDIRSPGLGDTAMYLCATSRDTSKTGYTFGSGTRLTVV.

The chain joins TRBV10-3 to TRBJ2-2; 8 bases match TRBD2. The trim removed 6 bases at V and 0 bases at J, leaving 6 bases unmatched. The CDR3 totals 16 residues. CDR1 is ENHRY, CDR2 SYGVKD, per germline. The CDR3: CAISPTSGANTGELFF. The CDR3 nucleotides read TGTGCCATCAGCCCCACTAGCGGTGCGAACACCGGGGAGCTGTTTTTT.

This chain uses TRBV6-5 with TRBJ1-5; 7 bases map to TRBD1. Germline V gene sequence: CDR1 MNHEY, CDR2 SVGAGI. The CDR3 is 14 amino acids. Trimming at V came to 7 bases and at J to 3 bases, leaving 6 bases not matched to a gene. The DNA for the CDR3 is TGTGCCAGCAATGCGGGACAGTCCAATCAGCCCCAGCATTTT. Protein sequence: CASNAGQSNQPQHF.

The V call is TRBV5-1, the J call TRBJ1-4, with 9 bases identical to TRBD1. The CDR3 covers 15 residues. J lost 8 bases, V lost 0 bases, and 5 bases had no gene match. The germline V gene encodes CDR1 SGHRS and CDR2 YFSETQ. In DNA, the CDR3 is TGCGCCAGCAGCTTGGGAGGGACAGGGTACGAAAAACTGTTTTTT. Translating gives CASSLGGTGYEKLFF.

The CDR3 coding sequence is TGTGCCAGTAGTCCACCGAGGGTTCAGGGCAATCAGCCCCAGCATTTT. Amino acid sequence: CASSPPRVQGNQPQHF. V usage is TRBV19 and J usage is TRBJ1-5; D not certain. Germline values: CDR1 LNHDA, CDR2 SQIVND (reference sequence). V was cut by 5 bases and J by 2 bases, with 16 bases left in between. This CDR3 is 16 amino acids long.

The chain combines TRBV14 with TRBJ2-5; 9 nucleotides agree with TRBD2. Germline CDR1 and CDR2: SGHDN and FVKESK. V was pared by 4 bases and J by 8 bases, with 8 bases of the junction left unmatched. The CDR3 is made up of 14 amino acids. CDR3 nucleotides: TGTGCCAGCAGCCCAGGACTAGCGCGGGGAACCCAGTACTTC. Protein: CASSPGLARGTQYF.